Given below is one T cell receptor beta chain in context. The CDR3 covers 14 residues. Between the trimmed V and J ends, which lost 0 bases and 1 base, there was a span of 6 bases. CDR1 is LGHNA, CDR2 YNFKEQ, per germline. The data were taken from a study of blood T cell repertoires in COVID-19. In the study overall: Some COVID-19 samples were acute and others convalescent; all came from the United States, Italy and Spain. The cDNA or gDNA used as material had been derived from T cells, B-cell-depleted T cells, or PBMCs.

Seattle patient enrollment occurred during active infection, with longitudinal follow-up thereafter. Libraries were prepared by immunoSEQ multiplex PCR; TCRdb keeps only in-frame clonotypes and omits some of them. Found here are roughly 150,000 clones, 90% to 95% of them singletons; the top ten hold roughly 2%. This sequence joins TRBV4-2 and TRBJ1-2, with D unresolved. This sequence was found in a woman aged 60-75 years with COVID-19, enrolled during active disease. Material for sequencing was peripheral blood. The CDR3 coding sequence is TGTGCCAGCAGCCAAGATACTAATAACTATGGCTACACCTTC. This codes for CASSQDTNNYGYTF.